This passage covers 23 T cell receptor beta chains from one sample sequenced in a study of blood T cell repertoires in COVID-19. Produced via immunoSEQ multiplex PCR; TCRdb's table is partial and in-frame only. Of 150,000 to 200,000 clones in the sample, around 80% were seen once. Sequencing input: PBMCs or T cells enriched from blood (not recorded which). These receptors were taken from a man aged 45-60 years who had recovered from COVID-19.

This chain uses TRBV2 with TRBJ2-7; D possibly corresponds to TRBD1 (5 bases). Germline V CDR1 and CDR2: SNHLY, FYNNEI. V was cut by 4 bases and J by 0 bases, with 7 bases left in between. This CDR3 region has 13 residues. The CDR3 nucleotides read TGTGCCAGCAGTGGGGGCAGCTCCTACGAGCAGTACTTC. Protein: CASSGGSSYEQYF. Looking up the rest from reference TRBV2 and TRBJ2-7 gives the full variable domain: EPEVTQTPSHQVTQMGQEVILRCVPISNHLYFYWYRQILGQKVEFLVSFYNNEISEKSEIFDDQFSVERPDGSNFTLKIRSTKLEDSAMYFCASSGGSSYEQYFGPGTRLTVT.

The chain combines TRBV15 with TRBJ2-2; possible D gene TRBD2, 7 bases. The CDR3 totals 14 residues. Germline-derived CDR1 and CDR2 are LNHNV and YYDKDF (reference sequence). The V and J ends lost 7 bases and 4 bases respectively, with 13 bases between them. The CDR3 here is CATIQGGSTGELFF. In nucleotides, the CDR3 is TGTGCCACCATACAGGGAGGGAGCACCGGGGAGCTGTTTTTT.

The V and J genes are TRBV11-1 and TRBJ2-3; 8 bases are a match to TRBD1. Trimming took 5 bases from V and 4 from J; bases not matched to a gene: 8. This CDR3 contains 15 residues. Germline CDR1 reads SGHAT; CDR2 reads FQDESV (reference sequence). CDR3 nucleotides: TGTGCCAGCAGCAAAGACAGGGGAGAGGCAGATACGCAGTATTTT. Translated, it gives CASSKDRGEADTQYF.

The chain recombines TRBV5-4 with TRBJ2-5, with 10 bases identical to TRBD2. V dropped 4 bases and J dropped 4; count of bases not matched to a gene: 7. CDR3 size: 15 residues. Per the germline V gene, CDR1 is SGHNT and CDR2 is YYREEE (reference sequence). As DNA, the CDR3 is TGTGCCAGCAGCGTGCCTAGCGGGAGTGGAGAGACCCAGTACTTC. Encoded protein: CASSVPSGSGETQYF.

J is TRBJ2-2 and V is TRBV15, with 8 nucleotides matching TRBD2. Germline trimming cut 6 bases from V and 6 bases from J; bases unmatched to any gene: 12. The CDR3 sequence is 16 residues long. Germline CDR1 LNHNV, CDR2 YYDKDF (reference sequence). Here the CDR3 reads CATRYKRLASAGELFF. The DNA of the CDR3 is TGTGCCACCAGGTACAAGAGACTAGCGAGTGCCGGGGAGCTGTTTTTT.

The chain is built from TRBV6-1 and TRBJ1-1; 10 bases agree with TRBD1. V lost 1 base and J lost 4; bases outside the gene matches: 9. This CDR3 is 17 amino acids long. The germline V gene encodes CDR1 MNHNS and CDR2 SASEGT. CDR3 sequence (DNA): TGTGCCAGCAGTGAAGTCGGGACAGGGGTTGGGTTCACTGAAGCTTTCTTT. Amino acids: CASSEVGTGVGFTEAFF.

J is TRBJ2-7 and V is TRBV19; 9 nucleotides align to TRBD1. This CDR3 has 14 residues. Germline CDR1 reads LNHDA; CDR2 reads SQIVND (reference sequence). After removal of 4 bases from V and 6 bases from J, the junction contained 7 bases not matched to a gene. CDR3 in DNA: TGTGCCAGTAGTACGGACAGGGGAGCTCGCGAGCAGTACTTC. It specifies CASSTDRGAREQYF. Looking up the rest from reference TRBV19 and TRBJ2-7 gives the full variable domain: DGGITQSPKYLFRKEGQNVTLSCEQNLNHDAMYWYRQDPGQGLRLIYYSQIVNDFQKGDIAEGYSVSREKKESFPLTVTSAQKNPTAFYLCASSTDRGAREQYFGPGTRLTVT.

The chain has TRBV6-5 and TRBJ2-2, with 8 bases aligning to TRBD1. The length of the CDR3 is 15 residues. The V segment lost 6 bases and the J segment 7 bases; nucleotides outside the gene matches: 10. Germline CDR1 is MNHEY and CDR2 is SVGAGI. The CDR3, as DNA: TGTGCCAGCAGGCTCCAGGGGGCGCAGGGCGGGGAGCTGTTTTTT. It codes for CASRLQGAQGGELFF.

This clone was counted between two and nine times. The V and J genes are TRBV5-4 and TRBJ2-2; tentative D call: TRBD1 (5 bases). This CDR3 contains 13 residues. Trimming removed 4 bases at V and 6 bases at J, with 10 bases between. CDR1 is SGHNT and CDR2 is YYREEE in the germline V gene (reference sequence). The CDR3: CASSPGIAGELFF. CDR3 sequence (DNA): TGTGCCAGCAGCCCAGGGATCGCCGGGGAGCTGTTTTTT.

V usage is TRBV13 and J usage is TRBJ2-7; TRBD1 is a possible D gene (5 bases). The germline gives CDR1 PRHDT, CDR2 FYEKMQ (reference sequence). The CDR3 covers 12 residues. The ends were cut back, 4 bases at V and 6 bases at J, with 10 bases in the middle. The CDR3 loop reads CASSSGRGEQYF. The CDR3 nucleotides are TGTGCCAGCAGCTCAGGGCGAGGCGAGCAGTACTTC. Full variable domain (missing parts from reference TRBV13 and TRBJ2-7): AAGVIQSPRHLIKEKRETATLKCYPIPRHDTVYWYQQGPGQDPQFLISFYEKMQSDKGSIPDRFSAQQFSDYHSELNMSSLELGDSALYFCASSSGRGEQYFGPGTRLTVT.

The chain is built from TRBV29-1 and TRBJ2-1, with 7 bases fitting TRBD2. CDR3 length: 14 residues. Germline V gene data show CDR1 as SQVTM and CDR2 as ANQGSEA. Germline trimming cut 2 bases from V and 3 bases from J; bases unmatched to any gene: 4. CDR3 in DNA: TGCAGCGTTGAAAGTCTAGCGGTCTACAATGAGCAGTTCTTC. Translated, it gives CSVESLAVYNEQFF.

The chain employs TRBV29-1 and TRBJ2-7; 9 bases match TRBD1. V lost 1 base to trimming and J lost 4 bases; unmatched junction nucleotides: 5. The CDR3 has 14 residues. Germline V gene lookup returns CDR1 SQVTM and CDR2 ANQGSEA. The CDR3 coding sequence is TGCAGCGTTGAAGGGACAGGGGAGGTTTACGAGCAGTACTTC. Protein sequence: CSVEGTGEVYEQYF.

The chain uses TRBV27 and TRBJ2-3, with D possibly TRBD2 on 5 matching bases. The V and J ends lost 6 bases and 9 bases respectively, with 19 bases between them. The germline V gene has CDR1 MNHEY and CDR2 SMNVEV (reference sequence). The CDR3 sequence is 14 residues long. The CDR3 sequence: CASRHGRTAGTQYF. CDR3 in DNA: TGTGCCAGCAGGCATGGTCGGACGGCGGGCACGCAGTATTTT.

The V gene is TRBV19, the J gene TRBJ2-1, with 7 bases matching TRBD2. The CDR3 length is 16 residues. Germline V gives CDR1 LNHDA, CDR2 SQIVND (reference sequence). With 3 bases clipped from V and 2 bases from J, the junction kept 7 bases outside the gene matches. CDR3 DNA sequence: TGTGCCAGTAGTATCATTGGGGGGGTAACCTACAATGAGCAGTTCTTC. It is translated as CASSIIGGVTYNEQFF. The full variable domain, in which reference TRBV19 and TRBJ2-1 provide the parts outside the CDR3, is DGGITQSPKYLFRKEGQNVTLSCEQNLNHDAMYWYRQDPGQGLRLIYYSQIVNDFQKGDIAEGYSVSREKKESFPLTVTSAQKNPTAFYLCASSIIGGVTYNEQFFGPGTRLTVL.

In this sample, this clone turned up a few times. The gene calls are TRBV3-1 (or the pseudogene TRBV3-2) and TRBJ1-1; D is ambiguous. Trimming cost V 3 bases and J 1 base, with 9 bases left between them. Germline V gene lookup returns CDR1 LGHDT and CDR2 YNNKEL (reference sequence). The CDR3 runs to 14 residues. CDR3 in amino acids: CASSQIHGNTEAFF. DNA for the CDR3: TGTGCCAGCAGCCAGATTCACGGGAACACTGAAGCTTTCTTT.

This clone was detected only a few times. The chain carries TRBV28 and TRBJ2-6; 9 bases map to TRBD1. The junction had 6 bases not matched to a gene; V was cut back by 6 bases and J by 0 bases. Germline assignment: CDR1 MDHEN and CDR2 SYDVKM. The CDR3 has 17 amino acids. CDR3 DNA: TGTGCCAGCAGATCCGGGACAGGGTTCTCTGGGGCCAACGTCCTGACTTTC. This translates into CASRSGTGFSGANVLTF.

The chain recombines TRBV10-1 with TRBJ2-3; TRBD2 matches at 10 bases. The V gene end was trimmed by 3 bases and the J gene end by 3 bases; junction bases not matched to a gene: 3. CDR3 length: 15 residues. The germline V gene has CDR1 WNHNN and CDR2 SYGVQD (reference sequence). The CDR3, as DNA: TGCGCCAGCAGTGAAACTAGCGGGATGACAGATACGCAGTATTTT. It codes for CASSETSGMTDTQYF.

The chain recombines TRBV15 with TRBJ2-1; 9 bases fit TRBD2. Trimming at V came to 0 bases and at J to 7 bases, leaving 10 bases not matched to a gene. This CDR3 has 17 amino acids. The germline V gene encodes CDR1 LNHNV and CDR2 YYDKDF (reference sequence). The CDR3 nucleotides are TGTGCCACCAGCAGAGATTTCGGCGGGGGGGCTGAAAATGAGCAGTTCTTC. The encoded protein is CATSRDFGGGAENEQFF.

The V gene is TRBV6-5, the J gene TRBJ1-6, with 11 bases that match TRBD1. The CDR3 extends over 14 amino acids. Unmatched junction bases numbered 2, after V lost 4 bases and J lost 9 bases. Germline CDR1 reads MNHEY; CDR2 reads SVGAGI. The DNA of the CDR3 is TGTGCCAGCAGTTGGGGGACAGGGGGTTCACCCCTCCACTTT. Translated, it gives CASSWGTGGSPLHF.

The CDR3 coding sequence is TGTGCCAGCAGCCGGATCCCCAGGGCCAAAAACATTCAGTACTTC. Protein product: CASSRIPRAKNIQYF. The J gene is TRBJ2-4, the V gene TRBV7-2; D is undetermined. This CDR3 has 15 amino acids. CDR1 and CDR2 from the germline V gene are SGHTA and FQGNSA. Trimming removed 5 bases from V and 1 base from J, with 12 bases in between.

The chain couples TRBV19 to TRBJ2-6; 7 nucleotides agree with TRBD1. Germline lookup yields CDR1 LNHDA and CDR2 SQIVND (reference sequence). The trim removed 3 bases at V and 0 bases at J, leaving 5 bases unmatched. The length of the CDR3 is 17 residues. The CDR3: CASSMFQGVSGANVLTF. For the CDR3, the DNA is TGTGCCAGTAGTATGTTTCAGGGGGTCTCTGGGGCCAACGTCCTGACTTTC.

The chain is built from TRBV7-9 and TRBJ2-1; D might be TRBD1 (6 bases). Trimming took 4 bases from V and 10 from J, leaving 20 bases between them. The germline gives CDR1 SEHNR, CDR2 FQNEAQ (reference sequence). The CDR3 totals 15 residues. CDR3 sequence reads: CASSSGTLGEGEQFF. Written as DNA, the CDR3 is TGTGCCAGCAGCTCTGGGACACTGGGGGAAGGAGAGCAGTTCTTC.

J is TRBJ1-6 and V is TRBV3-1 (or the pseudogene TRBV3-2); possibly TRBD1 for D (5 bases). The CDR3 length is 16 residues. Between the trimmed V and J ends, which lost 0 bases and 9 bases, there was a span of 15 bases. Germline CDR1 and CDR2: LGHDT and YNNKEL (reference sequence). For the CDR3, the DNA is TGTGCCAGCAGCCAAGATAACGGCAGGGTAATTTCACCCCTCCACTTT. Residues: CASSQDNGRVISPLHF.